The present entry profiles one T cell receptor (beta chain) with its context. These data belong to a study of blood T cell repertoires in COVID-19. Overall study: Acute-phase and convalescent COVID-19 samples originated in the United States, Italy and Spain. T cells, B-cell-depleted T cells, or PBMCs provided the cDNA or gDNA that served as material.

With 4 bases removed from V and 1 base from J, the gap between germline ends came to 11 bases. The CDR3 is made up of 14 amino acids. Germline V gives CDR1 SGHRS, CDR2 YFSETQ. Under the authors' procedure: Estimates of nucleated cell counts were drawn from the amplification of reference gene primers. Measured with immunoSEQ multiplex PCR; TCRdb has only the in-frame clones, and not every one. The V and J calls and clone size were taken over from that table, and D and trimming were inferred from the DNA. This sample has roughly 6,600 clones; roughly nine tenths occur once, and the top ten carry around 9%.

This sequence joins TRBV5-1 and TRBJ2-5; a possible D gene is TRBD1 (6 bases). Sequencing was done on a sample of peripheral blood. This sequence originates from a human donor in a cohort sampled during active COVID-19. The donor label of this sample is uncertain. CDR3 in DNA: TGCGCCAGCAGCGCCGGGACAAGCCAAGAGACCCAGTACTTC. Protein: CASSAGTSQETQYF.